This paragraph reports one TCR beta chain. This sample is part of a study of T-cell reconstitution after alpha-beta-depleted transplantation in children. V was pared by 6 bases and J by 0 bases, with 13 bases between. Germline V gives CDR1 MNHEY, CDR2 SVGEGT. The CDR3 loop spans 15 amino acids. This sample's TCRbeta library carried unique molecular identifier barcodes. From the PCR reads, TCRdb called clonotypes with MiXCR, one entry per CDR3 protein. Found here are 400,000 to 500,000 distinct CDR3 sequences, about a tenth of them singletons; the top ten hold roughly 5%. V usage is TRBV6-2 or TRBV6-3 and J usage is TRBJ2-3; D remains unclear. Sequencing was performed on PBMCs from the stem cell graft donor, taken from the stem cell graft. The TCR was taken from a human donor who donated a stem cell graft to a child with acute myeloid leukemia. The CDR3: CASSRQWSSTDTQYF. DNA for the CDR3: TGTGCCAGCAGCCGCCAATGGTCCAGCACAGATACGCAGTATTTT.